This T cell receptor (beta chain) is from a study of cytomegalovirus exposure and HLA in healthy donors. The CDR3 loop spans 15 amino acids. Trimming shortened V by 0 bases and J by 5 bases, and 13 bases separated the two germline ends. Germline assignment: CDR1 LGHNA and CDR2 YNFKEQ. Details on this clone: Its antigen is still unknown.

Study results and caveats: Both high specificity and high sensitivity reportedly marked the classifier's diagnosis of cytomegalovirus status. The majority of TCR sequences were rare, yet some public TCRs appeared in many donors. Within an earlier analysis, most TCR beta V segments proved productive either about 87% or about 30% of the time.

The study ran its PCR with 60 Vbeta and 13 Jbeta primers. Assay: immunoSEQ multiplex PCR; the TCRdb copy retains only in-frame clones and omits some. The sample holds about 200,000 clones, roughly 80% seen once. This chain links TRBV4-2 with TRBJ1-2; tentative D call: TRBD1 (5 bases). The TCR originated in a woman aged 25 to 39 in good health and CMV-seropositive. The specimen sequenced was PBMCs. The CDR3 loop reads CASSQDDSRAYGYTF. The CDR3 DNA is TGTGCCAGCAGCCAAGATGACAGTAGGGCGTATGGCTACACCTTC.